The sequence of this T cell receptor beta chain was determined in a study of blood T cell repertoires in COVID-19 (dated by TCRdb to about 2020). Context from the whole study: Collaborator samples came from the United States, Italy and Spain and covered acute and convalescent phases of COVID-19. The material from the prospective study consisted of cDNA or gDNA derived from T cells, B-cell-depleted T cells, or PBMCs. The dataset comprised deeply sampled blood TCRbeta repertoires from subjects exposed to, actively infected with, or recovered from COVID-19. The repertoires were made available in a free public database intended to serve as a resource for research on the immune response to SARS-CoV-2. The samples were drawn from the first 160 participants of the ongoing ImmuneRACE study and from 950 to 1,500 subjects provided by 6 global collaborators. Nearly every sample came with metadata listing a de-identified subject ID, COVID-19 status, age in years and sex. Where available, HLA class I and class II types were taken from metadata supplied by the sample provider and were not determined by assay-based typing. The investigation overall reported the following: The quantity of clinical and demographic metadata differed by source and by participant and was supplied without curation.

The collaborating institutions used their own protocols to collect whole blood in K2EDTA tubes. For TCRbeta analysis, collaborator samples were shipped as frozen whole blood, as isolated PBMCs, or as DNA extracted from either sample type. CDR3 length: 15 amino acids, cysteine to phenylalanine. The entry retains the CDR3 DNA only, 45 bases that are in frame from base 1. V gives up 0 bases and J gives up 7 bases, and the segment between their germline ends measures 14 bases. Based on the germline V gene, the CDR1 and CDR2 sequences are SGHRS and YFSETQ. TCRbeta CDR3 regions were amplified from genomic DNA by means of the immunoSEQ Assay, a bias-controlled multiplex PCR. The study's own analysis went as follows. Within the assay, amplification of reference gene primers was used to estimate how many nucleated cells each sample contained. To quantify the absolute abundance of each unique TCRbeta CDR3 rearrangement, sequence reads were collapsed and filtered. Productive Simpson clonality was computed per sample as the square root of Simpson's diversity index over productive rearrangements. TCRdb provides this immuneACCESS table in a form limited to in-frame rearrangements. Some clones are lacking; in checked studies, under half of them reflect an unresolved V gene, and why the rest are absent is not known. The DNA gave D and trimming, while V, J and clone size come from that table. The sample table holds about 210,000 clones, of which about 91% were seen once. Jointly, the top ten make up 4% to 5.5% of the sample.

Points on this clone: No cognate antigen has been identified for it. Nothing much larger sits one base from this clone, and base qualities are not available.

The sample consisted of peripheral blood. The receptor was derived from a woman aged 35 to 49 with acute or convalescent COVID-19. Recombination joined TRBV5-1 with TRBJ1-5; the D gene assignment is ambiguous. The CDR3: CASSLVGEADQPQHF. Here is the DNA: TGCGCCAGCAGCTTGGTAGGCGAAGCGGACCAGCCCCAGCATTTT.